This TCR beta chain was sequenced during a study of CD8 T cells in ankylosing spondylitis. This clonotype was seen many times. TCRdb itself ran the 5' RACE reads through MiXCR, one entry per CDR3 protein. The data contain about 35,000 distinct CDR3 sequences, 3% to 3.5% of them seen just once; the ten biggest clones take up about 2.8%. The CDR3 spans 20 residues. Germline V gene sequence: CDR1 SGDLS, CDR2 YYNGEE. J lost 3 bases, V lost 2 bases, and 11 bases had no gene match. This receptor was obtained from a male donor with ankylosing spondylitis or in good health (not recorded which). J is TRBJ2-1 and V is TRBV9; 16 bases agree with TRBD2. Input material: blood, either unsorted or a sorted T cell fraction (not recorded which). For the CDR3, the DNA is TGTGCCAGCAGCGTTTTGGGGGGACTAGCGGGAGGGTCTCTCTACAATGAGCAGTTCTTC. Translating gives CASSVLGGLAGGSLYNEQFF. Complete variable domain (other parts from reference TRBV9 and TRBJ2-1): DSGVTQTPKHLITATGQRVTLRCSPRSGDLSVYWYQQSLDQGLQFLIQYYNGEERAKGNILERFSAQQFPDLHSELNLSSLELGDSALYFCASSVLGGLAGGSLYNEQFFGPGTRLTVL.